The sequence of this T cell receptor beta chain was determined in a study of blood T cell repertoires in COVID-19. Overall study context: The study drew acute and convalescent COVID-19 samples from the United States, Italy and Spain. Sources were T cells, B-cell-depleted T cells, or PBMCs; the material itself was cDNA or gDNA.

The ends were cut back, 7 bases at V and 9 bases at J, with 19 bases in the middle. Germline CDR1 reads MDHEN; CDR2 reads SYDVKM. The CDR3 spans 14 residues. Per the original data handling: The assay estimated nucleated cells by amplifying reference gene primers. Measured with immunoSEQ multiplex PCR; TCRdb has only the in-frame clones, and not every one. That table furnishes V, J and clone size, whereas the DNA furnished D and trimming. The table shows roughly 240,000 clones, with roughly 80% occurring only once. This receptor was taken from a man in his fifties or sixties who had recovered from COVID-19. The sample comprised peripheral blood. The rearrangement links TRBV28 to TRBJ1-5; the D gene is possibly TRBD1 (6 bases). CDR3: CASISGGGDRPQHF. Written as DNA, the CDR3 is TGTGCCAGCATCTCGGGAGGGGGTGACCGGCCCCAGCATTTT.